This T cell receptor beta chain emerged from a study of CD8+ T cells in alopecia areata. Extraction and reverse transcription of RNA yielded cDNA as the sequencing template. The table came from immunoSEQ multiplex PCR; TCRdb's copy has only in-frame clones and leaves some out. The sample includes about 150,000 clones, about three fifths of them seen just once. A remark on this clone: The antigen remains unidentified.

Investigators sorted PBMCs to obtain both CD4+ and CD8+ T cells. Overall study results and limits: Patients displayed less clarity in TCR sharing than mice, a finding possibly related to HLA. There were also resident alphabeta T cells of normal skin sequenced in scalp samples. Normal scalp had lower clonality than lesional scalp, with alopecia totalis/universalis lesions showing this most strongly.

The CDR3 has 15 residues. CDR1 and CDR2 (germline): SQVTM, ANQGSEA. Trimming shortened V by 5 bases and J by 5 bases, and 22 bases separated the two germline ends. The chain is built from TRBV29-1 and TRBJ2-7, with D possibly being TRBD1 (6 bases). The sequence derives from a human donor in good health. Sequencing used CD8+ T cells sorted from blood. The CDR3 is CSVLFLSGDGHEQYF. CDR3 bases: TGCAGCGTTTTATTCCTCTCAGGGGACGGCCACGAGCAGTACTTC.